This TCR beta chain was observed in a study of cytomegalovirus exposure and HLA in healthy donors. Overall study results and limits: A few chains linked to CMV were shown in vitro to be specific for CMV antigens. The listing of 160 or so TCR beta chains classed them as cytomegalovirus-associated. Cytomegalovirus status was reportedly diagnosed by the classifier with high sensitivity and specificity.

The donors were members of the approximately 130-subject validation cohort (separate from the approximately 670-subject first cohort). Assay used: immunoSEQ multiplex PCR; TCRdb lists only in-frame clones, some missing. The sample consists of approximately 180,000 clones, 86% of them appearing once. Comments on this clone: Its antigen is still unknown.

Germline V gene sequence: CDR1 GTSNPN, CDR2 SVGIG (reference sequence). The CDR3 has 15 residues. Germline trimming cut 1 base from V and 6 bases from J; bases unmatched to any gene: 11. This TCR came from a woman between 18 and 30 years old in good health and CMV-seronegative. Sequencing was done on a sample of PBMCs. The chain couples TRBV30 to TRBJ1-2; 7 nucleotides agree with TRBD1. The CDR3: CAWSALGQGEDGYTF. The CDR3, as DNA: TGTGCCTGGAGTGCGTTGGGTCAGGGGGAGGATGGCTACACCTTC.